The 20 T cell receptor beta chains below come from one sample, sequenced in a study of blood T cell repertoires in COVID-19. Clones were read by immunoSEQ multiplex PCR, and TCRdb kept only the in-frame ones, dropping some. The sample holds approximately 200,000 clones, 75% to 90% seen once. The sequencing sample was made of peripheral blood. Receptors originate from a human donor in a cohort sampled during active COVID-19.

The DNA for the CDR3 is TGTGCCAGCAGTTACTCAGGGAGGGGGTATTACGAGCAGTACTTC. This sequence encodes CASSYSGRGYYEQYF. The chain employs TRBV6-5 and TRBJ2-7; a possible D gene is TRBD2 (7 bases). V lost 0 bases and J lost 4, with 13 bases in between. This CDR3 spans 15 amino acids. Per germline, CDR1 MNHEY and CDR2 SVGAGI.

V is TRBV15 and J is TRBJ2-3; TRBD2 aligns across 7 bases. The CDR3 covers 14 residues. Germline V gene data show CDR1 as LNHNV and CDR2 as YYDKDF (reference sequence). Trimming removed 6 bases from V and 4 bases from J; junction bases left unmatched: 7. The CDR3 here is CATRGLKVADTQYF. DNA for the CDR3: TGTGCCACCAGGGGACTAAAGGTCGCAGATACGCAGTATTTT.

The chain carries TRBV24-1 and TRBJ2-1, with 14 bases that match TRBD2. CDR1 and CDR2 from the germline V gene are KGHDR and SFDVKD. The CDR3 covers 19 residues. Unmatched junction bases numbered 8, after V lost 4 bases and J lost 1 base. CDR3 protein: CATSETGTSGSGSYNEQFF. The CDR3 DNA sequence: TGTGCCACCAGTGAAACCGGGACTAGCGGGAGTGGGTCCTACAATGAGCAGTTCTTC.

V is TRBV7-9 and J is TRBJ1-2, with D tentatively TRBD1 (5 bases). This CDR3 is 14 amino acids long. The germline V gene has CDR1 SEHNR and CDR2 FQNEAQ (reference sequence). V lost 2 bases to trimming and J lost 6 bases, with 13 bases between them. The CDR3 region is CASSLLTRAHGYTF. The CDR3 bases are TGTGCCAGCAGCTTACTCACCAGGGCTCATGGCTACACCTTC.

The chain joins TRBV7-9 to TRBJ2-2; D gene uncertain. The CDR3 runs to 13 residues. Germline V gives CDR1 SEHNR, CDR2 FQNEAQ (reference sequence). The V and J ends lost 3 bases and 6 bases respectively, with 8 bases between them. The CDR3 DNA follows: TGTGCCAGCAGCTTTAGCAGCGCCGGGGAGCTGTTTTTT. Amino acid sequence: CASSFSSAGELFF.

The chain combines TRBV19 with TRBJ1-2; no clear D gene. Germline values: CDR1 LNHDA, CDR2 SQIVND (reference sequence). Trimming left V 1 base short and J 0 bases short, with 12 bases between. The CDR3 is 16 amino acids. The CDR3: CASSIVAGEANYGYTF. The CDR3 DNA follows: TGTGCCAGTAGTATAGTCGCCGGAGAAGCTAACTATGGCTACACCTTC.

The chain uses TRBV27 and TRBJ2-7, with 10 nucleotides matching TRBD1. Trimming cost V 3 bases and J 3 bases; bases outside gene matches: 2. There are 14 residues in the CDR3. Germline lookup yields CDR1 MNHEY and CDR2 SMNVEV (reference sequence). CDR3 DNA sequence: TGTGCCAGCAGTTTTTGGACAGGGGGCTACGAGCAGTACTTC. It encodes CASSFWTGGYEQYF.

The chain links TRBV7-2 to TRBJ2-5, with D perhaps TRBD2 (5 bases). Per the germline V gene, CDR1 is SGHTA and CDR2 is FQGNSA. This CDR3 is 15 amino acids long. With 1 base removed from V and 2 bases from J, the gap between germline ends came to 11 bases. The CDR3 bases are TGTGCCAGCAGCTTAGTCGCTCTAGCACAAGAGACCCAGTACTTC. This sequence encodes CASSLVALAQETQYF. The full variable domain, its missing parts supplied by reference TRBV7-2 and TRBJ2-5, is GAGVSQSPSNKVTEKGKDVELRCDPISGHTALYWYRQSLGQGLEFLIYFQGNSAPDKSGLPSDRFSAERTGGSVSTLTIQRTQQEDSAVYLCASSLVALAQETQYFGPGTRLLVL.

V usage is TRBV27 and J usage is TRBJ2-2; TRBD2 agrees at 12 bases. J was trimmed by 5 bases and V by 6 bases; bases with no gene match: 10. Germline V gene lookup returns CDR1 MNHEY and CDR2 SMNVEV (reference sequence). The CDR3 runs to 17 residues. The chain's CDR3 is CASSPLTSGRGTGELFF. The CDR3 DNA is TGTGCCAGCAGCCCTCTGACTAGCGGGAGAGGAACCGGGGAGCTGTTTTTT.

This clone showed up many times. J is TRBJ1-2 and V is TRBV28, with TRBD1 matching over 10 bases. Germline V gene lookup returns CDR1 MDHEN and CDR2 SYDVKM. J gave up 4 bases and V 5 bases, and 4 bases lay outside the gene matches. The CDR3 totals 14 residues. The CDR3: CASSGGQGIYGYTF. CDR3 nucleotides: TGTGCCAGCAGTGGGGGACAGGGGATCTATGGCTACACCTTC.

The rearrangement links TRBV7-2 to TRBJ2-7; 10 nucleotides line up with TRBD1. The V segment lost 4 bases and the J segment 5 bases; nucleotides outside the gene matches: 2. CDR3 length: 13 amino acids. Germline values: CDR1 SGHTA, CDR2 FQGNSA. CDR3 in amino acids: CASSSGQGNEQYF. In DNA form, the CDR3 reads TGTGCCAGCAGCTCGGGACAGGGGAACGAGCAGTACTTC.

The V call is TRBV6-2 or TRBV6-3, the J call TRBJ1-5; D is perhaps TRBD1 (6 bases). This CDR3 is 16 amino acids long. Germline V gene sequence: CDR1 MNHEY, CDR2 SVGEGT. The V end lost 6 bases, the J end lost 7 bases, and 22 bases lay between the germline ends. As DNA, the CDR3 is TGTGCCAGCAGCCCTACACGGACAGTTAACTACCAGCCCCAGCATTTT. It yields the protein CASSPTRTVNYQPQHF.

The chain is built from TRBV7-9 and TRBJ2-7; perhaps TRBD1 as D (6 bases). This CDR3 contains 12 residues. Trimming stripped 4 bases from V and 6 bases from J, with 10 bases between. The V gene's germline CDR1 is SEHNR and CDR2 FQNEAQ (reference sequence). The CDR3 region is CASSSGVSEQYF. DNA of the CDR3: TGTGCCAGCAGCTCAGGGGTGAGCGAGCAGTACTTC.

CDR3 sequence (DNA): TGTGCCAGCAGTCACGGGAGCTATGAGCAGTTCTTC. Protein product: CASSHGSYEQFF. V usage is TRBV6-5 and J usage is TRBJ2-1, with D possibly matching TRBD2 (6 bases). Per the germline V gene, CDR1 is MNHEY and CDR2 is SVGAGI. The CDR3 sequence is 12 residues long. Trimming cost V 5 bases and J 8 bases, with 10 bases left between them.

The rearrangement joins TRBV5-4 to TRBJ1-4; 12 nucleotides line up with TRBD1. The CDR3 is made up of 18 amino acids. Germline V lookup: CDR1 SGHNT, CDR2 YYREEE (reference sequence). Unmatched junction bases numbered 11, after V lost 1 base and J lost 7 bases. In nucleotides, the CDR3 is TGTGCCAGCAGCTTGAAGTCGGGACAGGGGGCGAGGGGTGAAAAACTGTTTTTT. It encodes CASSLKSGQGARGEKLFF.

This chain joins TRBV9 and TRBJ2-3, with no clear D. CDR1 is SGDLS, CDR2 YYNGEE, per germline. There are 11 residues in the CDR3. Deletions cut 7 bases from V and 0 bases from J, with 3 bases between. CDR3 DNA: TGTGCCAGCTCTAGCACAGATACGCAGTATTTT. Protein: CASSSTDTQYF.

The chain recombines TRBV27 with TRBJ2-4, with 7 positions matching TRBD1. The CDR3 is 15 amino acids. Per germline, CDR1 MNHEY and CDR2 SMNVEV (reference sequence). The trim removed 5 bases at V and 7 bases at J, leaving 11 bases unmatched. The CDR3 region is CASSPLQGVVNIQYF. The DNA of the CDR3 is TGTGCCAGCAGTCCACTCCAGGGGGTTGTGAACATTCAGTACTTC.

The chain combines TRBV24-1 with TRBJ2-3; 16 nucleotides align to TRBD2. This CDR3 spans 19 amino acids. V was clipped by 4 bases and J by 1 base; unmatched bases: 7. Germline CDR1 and CDR2: KGHDR and SFDVKD. DNA for the CDR3: TGTGCCACCAGTGACTCGGGACTAGCGGGAGGGAGACGCACAGATACGCAGTATTTT. Protein sequence: CATSDSGLAGGRRTDTQYF.

CDR3 DNA sequence: TGTGCCAGTAGTTTTATAGACAGGGATCCTGAAGCTTTCTTT. It codes for CASSFIDRDPEAFF. V and J are TRBV19 and TRBJ1-1; 7 nucleotides line up with TRBD1. There are 14 residues in the CDR3. Losses at the gene ends were 5 bases for V and 6 bases for J; bases not matched to a gene: 9. Germline CDR1 LNHDA, CDR2 SQIVND (reference sequence).

The V call is TRBV6-5, the J call TRBJ2-2; D might be TRBD2 (5 bases). The V end was cut by 2 bases, the J end by 4 bases, with 8 bases between. Germline V lookup: CDR1 MNHEY, CDR2 SVGAGI. The CDR3 is made up of 14 amino acids. CDR3 DNA: TGTGCCAGCAGTTACGAGGGCGGCACCGGGGAGCTGTTTTTT. Its translation: CASSYEGGTGELFF.